This TCR beta chain was recovered during a study of STAT5B mutations in CD4+ large granular lymphocyte leukemia. At the level of the study: Among healthy donors, a particular HLA allele went with more CDR3 'QG' motifs.

V was trimmed by 2 bases and J by 3 bases, leaving 14 bases between them. Looked up from germline, CDR1 is SNHLY and CDR2 is FYNNEI. The CDR3 is made up of 15 amino acids. Here immunoSEQ multiplex PCR was the method, and the copy in TCRdb shows in-frame clones only, minus some. The data show 32,000 or so clones, with around four fifths seen just once and around 4.4% held by the top ten. The chain combines TRBV2 with TRBJ2-7; TRBD2 might be the D (6 bases). The sample comprised CD4+ T cells from blood buffy coats. This TCR came from a human donor in good health. CDR3 bases: TGTGCCAGCAGTGAACCTGCGGGAAGGGGCTACGAGCAGTACTTC. The encoded protein is CASSEPAGRGYEQYF.